This T cell receptor (beta chain) was identified in a study of control samples from healthy donors and cancer patients. Germline assignment: CDR1 SGHDT and CDR2 YYEEEE. The CDR3 runs to 16 residues. V lost 3 bases, J lost 3 bases, and 9 bases stayed unmatched. Only in-frame clones appear in the TCRdb table, and some are missing; sequencing was by immunoSEQ multiplex PCR. This repertoire shows roughly 120,000 clones, 87% found once; its top ten account for around an eighth. The V gene is TRBV5-6, the J gene TRBJ1-2; 9 bases agree with TRBD1. What was sequenced was blood. The sequence derives from a young man in good health. Written as DNA, the CDR3 is TGTGCCAGCAGCTCCACAGGGGGCTTAGATGACTATGGCTACACCTTC. As protein: CASSSTGGLDDYGYTF.